This passage covers 31 T cell receptor beta chains from one sample sequenced in a study of T-cell reconstitution after alpha-beta-depleted transplantation in children. Unique molecular identifiers were incorporated during preparation of the TCRbeta library. TCRdb re-called the PCR reads through MiXCR, storing one row per CDR3 protein. The profile shows some 830,000 distinct CDR3 sequences, 16% of them singletons. Here the sequenced sample was PBMCs, mostly from graft donor cells, taken 360 days after TCRalphabeta/CD19-depleted stem cell transplant. The source of these receptors is a male patient younger than 18 who had a stem cell transplant for acute lymphoblastic leukemia, so the T cells may come from the graft donor.

V and J are TRBV4-1 and TRBJ2-1; no clear D. Trimming removed 1 base at V and 4 bases at J, with 8 bases between. The germline V gene has CDR1 MGHRA and CDR2 YSYEKL. The CDR3 covers 14 residues. CDR3 loop: CASSQVSNYNEQFF. DNA for the CDR3: TGCGCCAGCAGCCAAGTCTCTAATTACAATGAGCAGTTCTTC.

This clonotype was counted a few times. This chain joins TRBV5-1 and TRBJ1-5; a possible D gene is TRBD1 (5 bases). The germline CDR1 and CDR2 sequences are SGHRS and YFSETQ. Trimming took 0 bases from V and 3 from J, leaving 7 bases between them. This CDR3 contains 14 residues. In DNA form, the CDR3 reads TGCGCCAGCAGCTTGGAGGGGCACAATCAGCCCCAGCATTTT. It translates to CASSLEGHNQPQHF.

This clonotype has more than one count but fewer than ten. The CDR3: CATSVLGGWTSGSQMGNEQFF. In DNA form, the CDR3 reads TGTGCCACCAGTGTCTTGGGGGGGTGGACTAGCGGGAGTCAAATGGGCAATGAGCAGTTCTTC. This sequence joins TRBV24-1 and TRBJ2-1; TRBD2 agrees at 13 bases. V was pared by 5 bases and J by 6 bases, with 21 bases of the junction left unmatched. The CDR3 extends over 21 amino acids. From germline, CDR1 is KGHDR and CDR2 SFDVKD.

Ten or more counts support this clonotype. The chain has TRBV5-1 and TRBJ1-1; D not certain. The V end was cut by 0 bases, the J end by 4 bases, with 4 bases between. The germline V gene has CDR1 SGHRS and CDR2 YFSETQ. This CDR3 comprises 12 residues. CDR3 bases: TGCGCCAGCAGCTTGGGAATCACTGAAGCTTTCTTT. Translating gives CASSLGITEAFF.

In its sample, this clonotype was seen a few times. V is TRBV29-1 and J is TRBJ2-1, with a possible D match to TRBD1 (6 bases). The V gene lost 7 bases and the J gene lost 4 bases, with 11 bases spanning the gap. In germline, CDR1 is SQVTM, CDR2 ANQGSEA. The CDR3 runs 12 residues. The CDR3 bases are TGCAGCGGTTTAGACAGGTACAATGAGCAGTTCTTC. Amino acid sequence: CSGLDRYNEQFF.

The CDR3 region is CASRDSGSPSYNEQFF. The CDR3 DNA sequence: TGTGCCAGCAGAGATAGCGGGAGCCCCTCCTACAATGAGCAGTTCTTC. The V call is TRBV2, the J call TRBJ2-1; 9 nucleotides agree with TRBD2. Unmatched junction bases numbered 6, after V lost 6 bases and J lost 0 bases. Per the germline V gene, CDR1 is SNHLY and CDR2 is FYNNEI. This CDR3 is 16 amino acids long.

This clonotype appeared a few times. The CDR3 is CASSFFGAGSSNQPQHF. Here the CDR3 DNA reads TGTGCCAGCAGCTTTTTCGGGGCAGGGTCTAGCAATCAGCCCCAGCATTTT. The chain links TRBV11-2 to TRBJ1-5, with a possible D match to TRBD1 (5 bases). The ends were cut back, 3 bases at V and 0 bases at J, with 15 bases in the middle. This CDR3 is 17 amino acids long. Looked up from germline, CDR1 is SGHAT and CDR2 is FQNNGV.

This clonotype was seen more than once but under ten times. The genes are TRBV20-1 and TRBJ2-7, with D possibly matching TRBD2 (5 bases). This CDR3 contains 14 residues. Germline loops: CDR1 DFQATT, CDR2 SNEGSKA (reference sequence). Between the trimmed V and J ends, which lost 5 bases and 7 bases, there was a span of 21 bases. For the CDR3, the DNA is TGCAGTGCTTGGGGTACCGTCTCTTCGGGGGAGCAGTACTTC. Amino acids: CSAWGTVSSGEQYF.

This clonotype has only a few counts. The chain recombines TRBV3-1 with TRBJ2-1, with 9 bases matching TRBD1. The CDR3 extends over 15 amino acids. Germline V CDR1 and CDR2: LGHDT, YNNKEL (reference sequence). Trimming removed 4 bases from V and 6 bases from J; junction bases left unmatched: 7. The CDR3 sequence: CASSRPGTGTNEQFF. CDR3 nucleotide sequence: TGTGCCAGCAGCCGGCCCGGGACAGGGACCAATGAGCAGTTCTTC.

The chain is built from TRBV2 and TRBJ2-2; D call uncertain. The length of the CDR3 is 16 residues. The germline V gene encodes CDR1 SNHLY and CDR2 FYNNEI. The ends were cut back, 8 bases at V and 3 bases at J, with 19 bases in the middle. CDR3 amino acids: CASVQEAGPYTGELFF. CDR3 DNA sequence: TGTGCCAGCGTCCAAGAGGCTGGGCCGTACACCGGGGAGCTGTTTTTT.

This clonotype was observed a few times. The chain has TRBV27 and TRBJ2-5; D remains unclear. V lost 1 base to trimming and J lost 0 bases, with 6 bases between them. CDR1 and CDR2 (germline): MNHEY, SMNVEV (reference sequence). The CDR3 loop spans 14 amino acids. The CDR3 DNA sequence: TGTGCCAGCAGTTTATTAGGTCACCAAGAGACCCAGTACTTC. Translated, it gives CASSLLGHQETQYF.

This clonotype has only a few counts. The genes are TRBV15 and TRBJ1-1, with D possibly matching TRBD1 (5 bases). The length of the CDR3 is 14 residues. In germline, CDR1 is LNHNV, CDR2 YYDKDF (reference sequence). The V end was cut by 2 bases, the J end by 6 bases, with 13 bases between. The CDR3 loop is CATSRPSGTPEAFF. In nucleotides, the CDR3 is TGTGCCACCAGCAGACCATCAGGGACCCCTGAAGCTTTCTTT.

The chain joins TRBV29-1 to TRBJ2-1, with 11 bases identical to TRBD2. CDR3 length equals 14 residues. The V segment lost 5 bases and the J segment 9 bases; nucleotides outside the gene matches: 9. In germline, CDR1 is SQVTM, CDR2 ANQGSEA. The chain's CDR3 is CSVPMGLAESEQFF. The CDR3 bases are TGCAGCGTTCCAATGGGACTAGCGGAGAGTGAGCAGTTCTTC.

There are a few counts of this clonotype. The genes are TRBV7-9 and TRBJ2-1; a possible D gene is TRBD2 (6 bases). The V gene's germline CDR1 is SEHNR and CDR2 FQNEAQ (reference sequence). The CDR3 is made up of 14 amino acids. Trimming stripped 4 bases from V and 8 bases from J, with 15 bases between. The CDR3 reads CASSSRGTADEQFF. The CDR3 DNA is TGTGCCAGCAGCTCCCGGGGGACCGCCGATGAGCAGTTCTTC.

The V call is TRBV7-7, the J call TRBJ2-7; D is perhaps TRBD1 or TRBD2 (6 bases each). Germline V lookup: CDR1 SSHAT, CDR2 FNYEAQ (reference sequence). The V gene lost 0 bases and the J gene lost 4 bases, with 13 bases spanning the gap. There are 15 residues in the CDR3. CDR3 loop: CASSLASGGGYEQYF. The CDR3 DNA sequence: TGTGCCAGCAGCTTAGCTAGCGGAGGGGGATACGAGCAGTACTTC. Full variable domain (outside the CDR3, taken from reference TRBV7-7 and TRBJ2-7): GAGVSQSPRYKVTKRGQDVTLRCDPISSHATLYWYQQALGQGPEFLTYFNYEAQPDKSGLPSDRFSAERPEGSISTLTIQRTEQRDSAMYRCASSLASGGGYEQYFGPGTRLTVT.

This clonotype appeared a few times. The chain employs TRBV24-1 and TRBJ2-1; no firm D call. This CDR3 has 11 residues. Germline CDR1 and CDR2: KGHDR and SFDVKD. The V end was cut by 4 bases, the J end by 11 bases, with 8 bases between. Here the CDR3 DNA reads TGTGCCACCAGTGAGGGCCTAAAGCAGTTCTTC. Amino acid sequence: CATSEGLKQFF.

This clonotype was seen only a few times. The chain recombines TRBV12-3 or TRBV12-4 with TRBJ2-3; TRBD2 matches at 9 bases. CDR3 length: 16 residues. V lost 5 bases and J lost 0; bases outside the gene matches: 6. The CDR3 DNA follows: TGTGCCAGCAGTCGCCCTACTAGCGGGAGCACAGATACGCAGTATTTT. Translation: CASSRPTSGSTDTQYF.

This clonotype showed up just a few times. The chain uses TRBV5-6 and TRBJ2-1; the D gene could be TRBD1 or TRBD2 (5 bases each). The V end lost 0 bases, the J end lost 0 bases, and 10 bases lay between the germline ends. CDR1 and CDR2 from the germline V gene are SGHDT and YYEEEE. The length of the CDR3 is 16 residues. The CDR3: CASSLALGRSYNEQFF. CDR3 in DNA: TGTGCCAGCAGCTTGGCCCTGGGACGCTCCTACAATGAGCAGTTCTTC.

This clonotype was counted between two and nine times. J is TRBJ2-7 and V is TRBV29-1; weak D call: TRBD2 (6 bases). This CDR3 has 14 amino acids. Trimming cost V 1 base and J 2 bases, with 12 bases left between them. Germline CDR1 reads SQVTM; CDR2 reads ANQGSEA. This CDR3 reads CSVEGQDYPYEQYF. DNA of the CDR3: TGCAGCGTTGAAGGGCAGGACTATCCCTACGAGCAGTACTTC.

This clonotype has a handful of counts. The rearrangement uses TRBV2 and TRBJ2-7, with TRBD2 matching 13 bases. Per germline, CDR1 SNHLY and CDR2 FYNNEI. This CDR3 is built from 15 residues. V shed 6 bases, J shed 4 bases, and the junction held 6 bases outside the gene matches. CDR3 sequence reads: CASSRTSGRKYEQYF. CDR3 nucleotides: TGTGCCAGCAGCCGGACTAGCGGGAGAAAGTACGAGCAGTACTTC.

The CDR3 protein is CSASGSDTQYF. DNA for the CDR3: TGCAGTGCTAGTGGCTCAGATACGCAGTATTTT. The chain employs TRBV20-1 and TRBJ2-3; no reliable D call. CDR3 length equals 11 residues. Per the germline V gene, CDR1 is DFQATT and CDR2 is SNEGSKA (reference sequence). The germline V and J ends were trimmed by 3 bases and 4 bases, with 5 bases remaining between them.

This clonotype was recorded at least ten times. The chain carries TRBV6-5 and TRBJ2-2; 11 nucleotides agree with TRBD2. Germline CDR1 and CDR2: MNHEY and SVGAGI. The CDR3 has 16 residues. Trimming cost V 2 bases and J 5 bases; bases outside gene matches: 4. The CDR3 nucleotides are TGTGCCAGCAGTTACCGCGGACTAGCGGGTACCGGGGAGCTGTTTTTT. Its protein is CASSYRGLAGTGELFF.

This clonotype was seen ten or more times. The gene calls are TRBV5-1 and TRBJ2-1; 12 bases line up with TRBD2. The ends lost 6 bases at V and 7 bases at J; junction bases unmatched: 5. There are 14 residues in the CDR3. The germline V gene encodes CDR1 SGHRS and CDR2 YFSETQ. CDR3 loop: CASNSGLAGNEQFF. The CDR3 coding sequence is TGCGCCAGCAATTCCGGACTAGCGGGAAATGAGCAGTTCTTC.

The genes are TRBV12-3 or TRBV12-4 and TRBJ2-1, with 8 positions matching TRBD2. The V gene end was trimmed by 10 bases and the J gene end by 9 bases; junction bases not matched to a gene: 20. CDR3 length equals 16 residues. In DNA, the CDR3 is TGTGCCACGGGCGGGGGGAGCGGGAGAATTGGGGGTGAGCAGTTCTTC. Its protein is CATGGGSGRIGGEQFF.

The V and J genes are TRBV5-1 and TRBJ2-7; the D gene is possibly TRBD2 (6 bases). Germline CDR1 reads SGHRS; CDR2 reads YFSETQ. The CDR3 runs to 16 residues. Trimming left V 4 bases short and J 2 bases short, with 19 bases between. CDR3 region: CASSPPSGGATYEQYF. The CDR3 DNA sequence: TGCGCCAGCAGCCCACCTAGTGGCGGGGCGACCTACGAGCAGTACTTC.

At least ten counts were recorded for this clonotype. This chain uses TRBV28 with TRBJ2-5; 7 bases are shared with TRBD1. V gave up 6 bases and J gave up 0 bases; unmatched junction bases: 4. The CDR3 runs 14 residues. Germline loops: CDR1 MDHEN, CDR2 SYDVKM. Written as DNA, the CDR3 is TGTGCCAGCAGACAGGACAGGAACCAAGAGACCCAGTACTTC. As protein: CASRQDRNQETQYF.

This rearrangement joins TRBV29-1 to TRBJ2-5; D is possibly TRBD1 (5 bases). V dropped 4 bases and J dropped 1 base, with 7 bases sitting between them. This CDR3 comprises 12 residues. Germline CDR1 SQVTM, CDR2 ANQGSEA. In nucleotides, the CDR3 is TGCAGCGTTGTTAGGGGCCAAGAGACCCAGTACTTC. This codes for CSVVRGQETQYF.

The CDR3 coding sequence is TGTGCCAGTAGTATGGCGGGACAGGGTTCGTCCCAGTACTTC. Protein product: CASSMAGQGSSQYF. This sequence joins TRBV19 and TRBJ2-5; 9 bases line up with TRBD1. In germline, CDR1 is LNHDA, CDR2 SQIVND (reference sequence). The CDR3 length is 14 residues. The ends lost 3 bases at V and 9 bases at J; junction bases unmatched: 8. Looking up the rest from reference TRBV19 and TRBJ2-5 gives the full variable domain: DGGITQSPKYLFRKEGQNVTLSCEQNLNHDAMYWYRQDPGQGLRLIYYSQIVNDFQKGDIAEGYSVSREKKESFPLTVTSAQKNPTAFYLCASSMAGQGSSQYFGPGTRLLVL.

This clonotype came up a few times. The genes are TRBV7-2 and TRBJ2-7, with TRBD2 matching 8 bases. Germline V gene data show CDR1 as SGHTA and CDR2 as FQGNSA. The V gene end was trimmed by 6 bases and the J gene end by 0 bases; junction bases not matched to a gene: 4. The CDR3 covers 14 residues. The CDR3 sequence: CASRTGGSSYEQYF. The CDR3, as DNA: TGTGCCAGCAGGACGGGAGGGAGCTCCTACGAGCAGTACTTC.

The V gene is TRBV4-2, the J gene TRBJ1-6; 7 bases align to TRBD1. V was clipped by 7 bases and J by 7 bases; unmatched bases: 13. Germline loops: CDR1 LGHNA, CDR2 YNFKEQ. The CDR3 extends over 16 amino acids. CDR3 sequence (DNA): TGTGCCAGCACTACAGGGGACTACCTTGCCAATTCACCCCTCCACTTT. This sequence encodes CASTTGDYLANSPLHF.

V and J are TRBV27 and TRBJ1-1; D possibly corresponds to TRBD1 (5 bases). This CDR3 contains 15 residues. CDR1 MNHEY and CDR2 SMNVEV come from the germline V gene (reference sequence). V was trimmed by 7 bases and J by 0 bases, leaving 15 bases between them. DNA for the CDR3: TGTGCCAGCAAATTCCGGGGCCCTATGAACACTGAAGCTTTCTTT. Translation: CASKFRGPMNTEAFF.